Each of the 7 T cell receptor beta chains below was sequenced from the same sample in a study of T cells expressing NK-cell markers. TCRdb re-analyzed the 5' RACE reads; it lists each CDR3 protein once, without DNA. The clone table shows roughly 350,000 distinct CDR3 sequences, with the ten largest holding 5% to 5.5%. The sequencing sample was made of blood T cells: a sorted CD56 or NKG2C T cell subset, CD4+ or CD8+ T cells, or bulk PBMC T cells (not recorded which). These receptor sequences come from a man aged 18-70 years in good health.

The chain combines TRBV4-1 with TRBJ2-3; the TCRdb D gene call, TRBD2, has no DNA to confirm it. Germline V CDR1 and CDR2: MGHRA, YSYEKL. This CDR3 region has 19 residues. The CDR3 here is CASSQDTQRGALSTDTQYF.

The chain joins TRBV6-5 to TRBJ2-5; TCRdb lists TRBD1, though no DNA is available to test this call. The germline V gene has CDR1 MNHEY and CDR2 SVGAGI. The CDR3 length is 14 residues. This chain's CDR3 is CASSYWTAQETQYF.

The rearrangement joins TRBV5-1 to TRBJ2-3; TCRdb's D gene call, TRBD2, goes unchecked for lack of DNA. The CDR3 runs 16 residues. CDR1 SGHRS and CDR2 YFSETQ come from the germline V gene. CDR3: CASSPGLDLLPDTQYF.

This chain connects TRBV12-3 or TRBV12-4 to TRBJ2-2; TCRdb's D gene call, TRBD1, goes unchecked for lack of DNA. CDR3 size: 15 residues. CDR3 sequence: CASSSQGGVSGELFF.

The chain couples TRBV20-1 to TRBJ1-1. Germline V lookup: CDR1 DFQATT, CDR2 SNEGSKA (reference sequence). The CDR3 extends over 14 amino acids. The CDR3 sequence: CSAARRVGGTEAFF.

The rearrangement joins TRBV6-2 or TRBV6-3 to TRBJ2-7; no DNA is available, so the TRBD1 call from TCRdb remains unchecked. Germline-derived CDR1 and CDR2 are MNHEY and SVGEGT. The CDR3 is 15 residues long. CDR3 in amino acids: CASGQTGRPVYEQYF.

The V call is TRBV3-1, the J call TRBJ1-6. The CDR3 covers 17 residues. The germline V gene has CDR1 LGHDT and CDR2 YNNKEL (reference sequence). The CDR3 sequence is CASSQDSPSSYNSPLHF. Full variable domain (outside the CDR3, taken from reference TRBV3-1 and TRBJ1-6): DTAVSQTPKYLVTQMGNDKSIKCEQNLGHDTMYWYKQDSKKFLKIMFSYNNKELIINETVPNRFSPKSPDKAHLNLHINSLELGDSAVYFCASSQDSPSSYNSPLHFGNGTRLTVT.